This T cell receptor beta chain was sequenced in a study of blood T cell repertoires in COVID-19. Study-level information: COVID-19 samples collected from the United States, Italy and Spain covered acute and convalescent phases.

The germline V gene has CDR1 SEHNR and CDR2 FQNEAQ (reference sequence). The CDR3 sequence is 16 residues long. V gave up 3 bases and J gave up 5 bases; unmatched junction bases: 8. Sequenced by immunoSEQ multiplex PCR; TCRdb stores in-frame clones only, minus some. The sample has about 180,000 clones, approximately 85% seen once. J is TRBJ2-7 and V is TRBV7-9; TRBD1 agrees at 12 bases. The specimen was peripheral blood. The sequence derives from a woman aged 80 or over with acute or convalescent COVID-19. DNA of the CDR3: TGTGCCAGCAGCTTCCGTACGGGACAGGGGGCCCACGAGCAGTACTTC. It yields the protein CASSFRTGQGAHEQYF. Filled out from reference TRBV7-9 and TRBJ2-7, the complete variable domain reads DTGVSQNPRHKITKRGQNVTFRCDPISEHNRLYWYRQTLGQGPEFLTYFQNEAQLEKSRLLSDRFSAERPKGSFSTLEIQRTEQGDSAMYLCASSFRTGQGAHEQYFGPGTRLTVT.